This T cell receptor (beta chain) comes out of a study of radiotherapy plus CTLA-4 blockade in lung cancer. General study findings and limits: Interferon-beta and early blood T cell clone dynamics reportedly predicted response best. After radiotherapy and ipilimumab, tumor-derived clones expanded in peripheral blood.

A remark on this clone: Its specificity is unknown.

Only in-frame clones appear in the TCRdb table, and some are missing; sequencing was by immunoSEQ multiplex PCR. This sample has about 70,000 clones, with 65% to 85% found just once. The source is a human donor with non-small cell lung cancer whose response to radiotherapy plus ipilimumab could not be evaluated. Some clones in this sample may be carry-over from other donors' samples. This material consisted of peripheral blood, taken from a patient treated with radiotherapy plus ipilimumab.

The DNA for the CDR3 is TGCAGCGTTGTTAAGCGTGTACTAGCGGGGGGGCGGGAGACCCAGTACTTC. Its translation is CSVVKRVLAGGRETQYF. The chain has TRBV29-1 and TRBJ2-5; TRBD2 matches 13 bases. The CDR3 has 17 amino acids. V shed 4 bases and J 5 bases; nucleotides not matched to a gene: 13. CDR1 is SQVTM, CDR2 ANQGSEA, per germline. The full variable domain, rest sourced from reference TRBV29-1 and TRBJ2-5, is SAVISQKPSRDICQRGTSLTIQCQVDSQVTMMFWYRQQPGQSLTLIATANQGSEATYESGFVIDKFPISRPNLTFSTLTVSNMSPEDSSIYLCSVVKRVLAGGRETQYFGPGTRLLVL.